Below, 13 T cell receptor beta chains from the same sample are listed, as sequenced in a study of PD-L1 blockade in urothelial cancer. Time point specified: peripheral blood 6 weeks after treatment start. The data were produced by immunoSEQ multiplex PCR, yet TCRdb's version contains in-frame clones alone and is incomplete. The table includes approximately 91,000 clones, over 65% detected once. The sequencing used PBMCs, collected around atezolizumab (anti-PD-L1) treatment. The receptors were sampled from a man in his 70s with urothelial cancer.

The rearrangement links TRBV5-1 to TRBJ1-1; D may be TRBD1 (5 bases). Trimming left V 4 bases short and J 0 bases short, with 19 bases between. CDR3 size: 17 residues. Looked up from germline, CDR1 is SGHRS and CDR2 is YFSETQ. CDR3 nucleotide sequence: TGCGCCAGCAGCGCGGTACTCGGCGGGGCGATGAACACTGAAGCTTTCTTT. It translates to CASSAVLGGAMNTEAFF.

In nucleotides, the CDR3 is TGTGCCACCAGCAGAGATTTCCCGGACAGGGAAGCTGGCTACACCTTC. Protein sequence: CATSRDFPDREAGYTF. The chain joins TRBV15 to TRBJ1-2; TRBD1 aligns across 8 bases. The V gene end was trimmed by 0 bases and the J gene end by 7 bases; junction bases not matched to a gene: 10. CDR3 length equals 16 residues. Germline V gives CDR1 LNHNV, CDR2 YYDKDF (reference sequence).

The gene calls are TRBV7-2 and TRBJ2-5, with a weak D call TRBD2 (6 bases). The CDR3 spans 15 residues. The V gene lost 4 bases and the J gene lost 4 bases, with 16 bases spanning the gap. Per germline, CDR1 SGHTA and CDR2 FQGNSA. CDR3 sequence reads: CASSSGHDGGETQYF. CDR3 sequence (DNA): TGTGCCAGCAGCTCCGGACACGACGGGGGAGAGACCCAGTACTTC. Using reference TRBV7-2 and TRBJ2-5 for the parts outside the CDR3, the full variable domain is GAGVSQSPSNKVTEKGKDVELRCDPISGHTALYWYRQSLGQGLEFLIYFQGNSAPDKSGLPSDRFSAERTGGSVSTLTIQRTQQEDSAVYLCASSSGHDGGETQYFGPGTRLLVL.

The V gene is TRBV30, the J gene TRBJ1-2; 8 bases align to TRBD1. Losses at the gene ends were 3 bases for V and 8 bases for J; bases not matched to a gene: 8. The CDR3 loop spans 13 amino acids. CDR1 is GTSNPN and CDR2 is SVGIG in the germline V gene (reference sequence). The DNA of the CDR3 is TGTGCCTGGAGCCCCGGACAGGGCCTCGGCTACACCTTC. Amino acids: CAWSPGQGLGYTF.

The V and J genes are TRBV7-6 and TRBJ2-1, with 10 bases fitting TRBD1. J gave up 6 bases and V 3 bases, and 2 bases lay outside the gene matches. CDR1 is SGHVS and CDR2 is FNYEAQ in the germline V gene. This CDR3 region has 14 residues. The CDR3 nucleotides read TGTGCCAGCAGCTTTTGGACAGGGGGCAATGAGCAGTTCTTC. It is translated as CASSFWTGGNEQFF.

This clone was recorded a few times. The chain uses TRBV5-1 and TRBJ2-1, with TRBD1 identical over 7 bases. From germline, CDR1 is SGHRS and CDR2 YFSETQ. The ends lost 10 bases at V and 6 bases at J; junction bases unmatched: 16. The CDR3 extends over 15 amino acids. The CDR3 DNA is TGCGCCTGCAATCAAGGTCAGGGGGAAATCAATGAGCAGTTCTTC. The encoded protein is CACNQGQGEINEQFF.

This rearrangement joins TRBV19 to TRBJ1-1; TRBD1 matches 9 bases. Germline lookup yields CDR1 LNHDA and CDR2 SQIVND (reference sequence). The CDR3 is 17 residues long. Trimming took 6 bases from V and 0 from J; bases not matched to a gene: 11. The CDR3 loop is CASRRSTGGGVNTEAFF. The CDR3 DNA reads as TGTGCCAGTAGACGATCGACAGGGGGTGGCGTGAACACTGAAGCTTTCTTT.

The J gene is TRBJ1-1, the V gene TRBV10-1; D possibly corresponds to TRBD1 (5 bases). This CDR3 region has 12 residues. The V gene lost 10 bases and the J gene lost 1 base, with 10 bases spanning the gap. The germline V gene has CDR1 WNHNN and CDR2 SYGVQD (reference sequence). The CDR3 nucleotides read TGCGCCACCGTTACAGGGAACACTGAAGCTTTCTTT. Translated, it gives CATVTGNTEAFF.

V and J are TRBV5-1 and TRBJ2-1; TRBD1 matches at 7 bases. The CDR3 runs to 15 residues. Germline V gene data show CDR1 as SGHRS and CDR2 as YFSETQ. Trimming took 0 bases from V and 8 from J; bases not matched to a gene: 8. This CDR3 reads CASSLARVQGDEQFF. The CDR3 DNA follows: TGCGCCAGCAGCTTGGCTCGGGTTCAGGGGGATGAGCAGTTCTTC.

The rearrangement joins TRBV11-2 to TRBJ1-3; unclear D gene. V lost 0 bases and J lost 0, with 6 bases in between. The CDR3 consists of 15 residues. Germline-derived CDR1 and CDR2 are SGHAT and FQNNGV. The CDR3: CASSLEALSGNTIYF. CDR3 in DNA: TGTGCCAGCAGCTTAGAGGCCCTCTCTGGAAACACCATATATTTT.

The rearrangement joins TRBV5-4 to TRBJ2-5, with TRBD2 matching 10 bases. After removal of 4 bases from V and 1 base from J, the junction contained 7 bases not matched to a gene. CDR3 length equals 16 residues. CDR1 is SGHNT, CDR2 YYREEE, per germline (reference sequence). CDR3 DNA sequence: TGTGCCAGCAGCCCGGAACTAGCGGGAAGCCAAGAGACCCAGTACTTC. It encodes CASSPELAGSQETQYF.

The sample holds a few counts of this clone. The chain combines TRBV5-8 with TRBJ2-7, with a possible D match to TRBD2 (6 bases). Germline V gene lookup returns CDR1 SGHTS and CDR2 YDEGEE. CDR3 length equals 15 residues. V was shortened by 1 base and J by 7 bases, with 18 bases between the two germline ends. Written as DNA, the CDR3 is TGTGCCAGCAGCTTGCTGGGACTTTCCCCCCATGAGCAGTACTTC. As protein: CASSLLGLSPHEQYF.

This clone was recorded once. The chain couples TRBV7-2 to TRBJ2-1; 9 nucleotides line up with TRBD2. Germline assignment: CDR1 SGHTA and CDR2 FQGNSA. The junction had 4 bases not matched to a gene; V was cut back by 5 bases and J by 5 bases. The CDR3 is 14 residues long. In DNA, the CDR3 is TGTGCCAGCAGCCCTAGCGGGGTAAACAATGAGCAGTTCTTC. Its protein product is CASSPSGVNNEQFF.